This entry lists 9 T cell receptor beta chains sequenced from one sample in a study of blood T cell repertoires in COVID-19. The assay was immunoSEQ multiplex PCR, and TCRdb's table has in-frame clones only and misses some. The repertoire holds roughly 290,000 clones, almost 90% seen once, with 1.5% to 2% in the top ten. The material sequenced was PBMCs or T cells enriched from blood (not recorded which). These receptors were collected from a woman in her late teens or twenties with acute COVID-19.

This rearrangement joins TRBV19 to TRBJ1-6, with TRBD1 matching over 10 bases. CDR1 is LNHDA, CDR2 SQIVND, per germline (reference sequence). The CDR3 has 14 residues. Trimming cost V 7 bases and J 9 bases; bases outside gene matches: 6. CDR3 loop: CASKPGQGSSPLHF. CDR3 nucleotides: TGTGCCAGTAAACCGGGACAGGGGAGTTCACCCCTCCACTTT.

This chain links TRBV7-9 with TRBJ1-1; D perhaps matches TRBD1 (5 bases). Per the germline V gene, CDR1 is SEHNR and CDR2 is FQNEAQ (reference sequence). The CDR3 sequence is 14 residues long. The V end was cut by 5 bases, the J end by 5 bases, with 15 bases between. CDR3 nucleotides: TGTGCCAGCAGCCACCCAGGGTTTAGGACTGAAGCTTTCTTT. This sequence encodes CASSHPGFRTEAFF.

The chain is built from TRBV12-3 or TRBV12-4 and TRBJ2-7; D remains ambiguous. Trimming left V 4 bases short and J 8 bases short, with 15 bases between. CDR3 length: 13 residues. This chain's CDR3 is CASSSPGGAKQYF. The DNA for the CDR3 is TGTGCCAGCAGTTCCCCCGGCGGAGCTAAGCAGTACTTC.

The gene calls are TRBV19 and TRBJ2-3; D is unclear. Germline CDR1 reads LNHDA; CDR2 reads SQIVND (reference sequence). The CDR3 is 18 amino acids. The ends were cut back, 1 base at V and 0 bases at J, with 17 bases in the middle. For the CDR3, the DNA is TGTGCCAGTAGTATAGCGTGGTATGAGTTAAAGAGCACAGATACGCAGTATTTT. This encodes CASSIAWYELKSTDTQYF.

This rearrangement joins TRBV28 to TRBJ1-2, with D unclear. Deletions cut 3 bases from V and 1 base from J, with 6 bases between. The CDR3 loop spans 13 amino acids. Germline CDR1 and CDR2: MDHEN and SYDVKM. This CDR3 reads CASSFEVNYGYTF. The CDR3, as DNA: TGTGCCAGCAGTTTCGAGGTTAACTATGGCTACACCTTC.

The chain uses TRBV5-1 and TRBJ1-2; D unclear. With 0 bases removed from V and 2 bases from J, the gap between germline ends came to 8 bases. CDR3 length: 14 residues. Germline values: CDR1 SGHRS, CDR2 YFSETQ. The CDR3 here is CASSLEDYNYGYTF. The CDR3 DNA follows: TGCGCCAGCAGCTTGGAGGACTACAACTATGGCTACACCTTC.

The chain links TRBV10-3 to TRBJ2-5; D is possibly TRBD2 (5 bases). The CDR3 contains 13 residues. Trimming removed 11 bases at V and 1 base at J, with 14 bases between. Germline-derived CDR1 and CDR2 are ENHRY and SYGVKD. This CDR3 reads CAAGPRPQETQYF. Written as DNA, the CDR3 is TGTGCCGCGGGTCCACGGCCCCAAGAGACCCAGTACTTC.

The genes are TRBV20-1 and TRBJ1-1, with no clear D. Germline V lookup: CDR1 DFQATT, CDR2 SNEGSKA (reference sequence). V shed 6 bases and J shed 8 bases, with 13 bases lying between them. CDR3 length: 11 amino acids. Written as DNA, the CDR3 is TGCAGTGCCACCCAGGAAAAAGAAGCTTTCTTT. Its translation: CSATQEKEAFF.

CDR3 sequence: CASSPGGAGRSNEQFF. The CDR3 DNA sequence: TGTGCCAGCAGCCCTGGGGGGGCGGGGCGTTCCAATGAGCAGTTCTTC. V usage is TRBV7-9 and J usage is TRBJ2-1, with D possibly matching TRBD2 (7 bases). Per germline, CDR1 SEHNR and CDR2 FQNEAQ (reference sequence). V lost 5 bases and J lost 6, with 20 bases in between. The CDR3 runs 16 residues.